These 25 T cell receptor beta chains were all obtained from the same sample, sequenced in a study of cytomegalovirus exposure and HLA in healthy donors. PCR amplification relied on 60 Vbeta primers (plus 13 Jbeta primers). Sequencing was performed with immunoSEQ multiplex PCR; in TCRdb, only in-frame clones are kept and a portion is missing. This sample has 90,000 to 110,000 clones, with over 70% found just once. The specimen was PBMCs. The receptor source for this set is a male donor in good health and CMV-seronegative.

The chain couples TRBV4-3 to TRBJ2-2; D possibly corresponds to TRBD1 (6 bases). The CDR3 loop spans 16 amino acids. The V end was cut by 3 bases, the J end by 4 bases, with 15 bases between. Germline V gene lookup returns CDR1 LGHNA and CDR2 YSLEER. CDR3 nucleotides: TGCGCCAGCAGCCAGGCGACAGGTTCGAGCACCGGGGAGCTGTTTTTT. It is translated as CASSQATGSSTGELFF.

The chain is built from TRBV27 and TRBJ2-1, with 7 bases lining up with TRBD2. The CDR3 sequence is 15 residues long. V shed 7 bases and J 4 bases; nucleotides not matched to a gene: 10. The germline V gene has CDR1 MNHEY and CDR2 SMNVEV (reference sequence). The CDR3 region is CASKGSGLSYNEQFF. CDR3 in DNA: TGTGCCAGCAAAGGTAGCGGGCTTTCATACAATGAGCAGTTCTTC.

In DNA form, the CDR3 reads TGCGCCAGCAGCAAGCCGGGACCAGGGGCCGGCACAGATACGCAGTATTTT. This codes for CASSKPGPGAGTDTQYF. J is TRBJ2-3 and V is TRBV5-1, with D tentatively TRBD1 (6 bases). CDR3 length equals 17 residues. Deletions cut 4 bases from V and 1 base from J, with 19 bases between. Germline lookup yields CDR1 SGHRS and CDR2 YFSETQ.

This chain uses TRBV2 with TRBJ1-1; 10 nucleotides agree with TRBD1. The trim removed 11 bases at V and 1 base at J, leaving 10 bases unmatched. This CDR3 has 15 amino acids. CDR1 SNHLY and CDR2 FYNNEI come from the germline V gene. CDR3 region: CAQKGTGATNTEAFF. DNA for the CDR3: TGTGCCCAAAAAGGGACAGGGGCAACGAACACTGAAGCTTTCTTT.

This chain joins TRBV7-9 and TRBJ2-5, with 9 bases lining up with TRBD1. The CDR3 covers 18 residues. Germline trimming cut 2 bases from V and 4 bases from J; bases unmatched to any gene: 14. Germline-derived CDR1 and CDR2 are SEHNR and FQNEAQ (reference sequence). The CDR3 region has the DNA TGTGCCAGCAGCTTAAGGACAGGGGCCCCGGGAGACCGAGAGACCCAGTACTTC. This encodes CASSLRTGAPGDRETQYF.

The chain has TRBV9 and TRBJ2-2; maybe TRBD2 (6 bases). Per germline, CDR1 SGDLS and CDR2 YYNGEE. The CDR3 is 15 residues long. Deletions cut 4 bases from V and 5 bases from J, with 15 bases between. CDR3 residues: CASSFGGAGTGELFF. CDR3 nucleotide sequence: TGTGCCAGCAGCTTCGGCGGGGCGGGGACCGGGGAGCTGTTTTTT.

This clone was observed a few times. V is TRBV5-6 and J is TRBJ1-3; no firm D call. V was pared by 6 bases and J by 0 bases, with 13 bases between. The CDR3 length is 15 residues. Germline CDR1 is SGHDT and CDR2 is YYEEEE. Here the CDR3 DNA reads TGTGCCAGCATCCGACAAGGGAGCTCTGGAAACACCATATATTTT. This encodes CASIRQGSSGNTIYF.

The V and J genes are TRBV19 and TRBJ1-1; tentatively, D is TRBD1 (5 bases). Germline lookup yields CDR1 LNHDA and CDR2 SQIVND (reference sequence). The CDR3 spans 15 residues. With 2 bases removed from V and 5 bases from J, the gap between germline ends came to 15 bases. The CDR3: CASSIIGQGKTEAFF. CDR3 coding DNA: TGTGCCAGTAGTATAATAGGGCAGGGAAAGACTGAAGCTTTCTTT. The variable domain in full, completed from reference TRBV19 and TRBJ1-1, reads DGGITQSPKYLFRKEGQNVTLSCEQNLNHDAMYWYRQDPGQGLRLIYYSQIVNDFQKGDIAEGYSVSREKKESFPLTVTSAQKNPTAFYLCASSIIGQGKTEAFFGQGTRLTVV.

The chain uses TRBV5-1 and TRBJ1-1; D not resolved. The V gene's germline CDR1 is SGHRS and CDR2 YFSETQ. Trimming shortened V by 4 bases and J by 1 base, and 11 bases separated the two germline ends. The CDR3 contains 14 residues. This CDR3 reads CASSTLAENTEAFF. In DNA form, the CDR3 reads TGCGCCAGCAGCACCCTAGCCGAGAACACTGAAGCTTTCTTT.

J is TRBJ2-1 and V is TRBV11-3; 11 positions match TRBD2. The CDR3 length is 15 residues. V lost 2 bases to trimming and J lost 10 bases; unmatched junction nucleotides: 7. Germline CDR1 is SGHNT and CDR2 is YENEEA. The CDR3 bases are TGTGCCAGCAGCTTAAGGCTAGCGGGAGGTAGCGAGCAGTTCTTC. Its protein is CASSLRLAGGSEQFF.

The chain couples TRBV5-5 to TRBJ2-7; D call uncertain. The CDR3 contains 13 residues. CDR1 and CDR2 (germline): SGHKS, YYEKEE (reference sequence). Deletions cut 2 bases from V and 2 bases from J, with 8 bases between. The CDR3 region is CASSFGSAYEQYF. In DNA form, the CDR3 reads TGTGCCAGCAGCTTCGGCAGCGCCTACGAGCAGTACTTC. Using reference TRBV5-5 and TRBJ2-7 for the parts outside the CDR3, the full variable domain is DAGVTQSPTHLIKTRGQQVTLRCSPISGHKSVSWYQQVLGQGPQFIFQYYEKEERGRGNFPDRFSARQFPNYSSELNVNALLLGDSALYLCASSFGSAYEQYFGPGTRLTVT.

The V gene is TRBV27, the J gene TRBJ1-1, with D possibly being TRBD1 (6 bases). The germline CDR1 and CDR2 sequences are MNHEY and SMNVEV (reference sequence). This CDR3 has 14 residues. Trimming left V 3 bases short and J 6 bases short, with 14 bases between. CDR3 nucleotide sequence: TGTGCCAGCAGTTTGATACAGGGTTTCGCTGAAGCTTTCTTT. Protein product: CASSLIQGFAEAFF.

This clone occurred once. The rearrangement uses TRBV21-1 and TRBJ2-6; TRBD2, the D gene given by the table, was not confirmed from the DNA. TRBV21-1 has pseudogene status. There are 17 residues in the CDR3. The CDR3 reads CASSKFLRISGANVLTF. The CDR3 nucleotides are TGTGCCAGCAGCAAATTTCTGAGAATATCTGGGGCCAACGTCCTGACTTTC.

The chain's CDR3 is CASSLLGTDYGYTF. CDR3 in DNA: TGTGCCAGCAGCTTACTCGGGACAGACTATGGCTACACCTTC. The J gene is TRBJ1-2, the V gene TRBV11-3; 7 bases map to TRBD1. CDR3 length equals 14 residues. From germline, CDR1 is SGHNT and CDR2 YENEEA. The J segment lost 3 bases and the V segment lost 2 bases, leaving 3 bases of the junction unmatched.

J is TRBJ2-2 and V is TRBV27, with unresolved D. CDR1 is MNHEY, CDR2 SMNVEV, per germline (reference sequence). V dropped 3 bases and J dropped 2 bases, with 4 bases sitting between them. The CDR3 totals 13 residues. The CDR3 protein is CASSFTNTGELFF. CDR3 sequence (DNA): TGTGCCAGCAGTTTCACAAACACCGGGGAGCTGTTTTTT.

J is TRBJ1-4 and V is TRBV15; TRBD1 agrees at 7 bases. Germline CDR1 LNHNV, CDR2 YYDKDF (reference sequence). Unmatched junction bases numbered 7, after V lost 5 bases and J lost 1 base. The CDR3 covers 16 residues. Written as DNA, the CDR3 is TGTGCCACCAGCCGAGGGGACAGATTAACTAATGAAAAACTGTTTTTT. Translating gives CATSRGDRLTNEKLFF.

The chain couples TRBV6-5 to TRBJ1-1; D not resolved. Germline V gives CDR1 MNHEY, CDR2 SVGAGI. The CDR3 is 14 residues long. The V and J ends lost 6 bases and 0 bases respectively, with 11 bases between them. The CDR3 is CASSSQLVNTEAFF. The CDR3 coding sequence is TGTGCCAGCAGCTCCCAACTGGTGAACACTGAAGCTTTCTTT.

The genes are TRBV7-9 and TRBJ2-6; no firm D call. The CDR3 is 14 amino acids. Germline V gives CDR1 SEHNR, CDR2 FQNEAQ (reference sequence). Trimming pared 7 bases from V and 0 bases from J, leaving 7 bases between. CDR3 nucleotides: TGTGCCAGCAAGACGGGCTCTGGGGCCAACGTCCTGACTTTC. Its protein product is CASKTGSGANVLTF.

The chain links TRBV13 to TRBJ2-7, with 7 bases lining up with TRBD2. Looked up from germline, CDR1 is PRHDT and CDR2 is FYEKMQ (reference sequence). The CDR3 consists of 13 residues. Trimming at V came to 5 bases and at J to 4 bases, leaving 5 bases not matched to a gene. The CDR3 loop is CASSSGGGYEQYF. The CDR3, as DNA: TGTGCCAGCAGCAGTGGGGGGGGATACGAGCAGTACTTC.

The CDR3 DNA reads as TGTGCCAGCAGCTTGGACAGGGGCGACGAGCAGTACTTC. Translated, it gives CASSLDRGDEQYF. V and J are TRBV5-4 and TRBJ2-7; TRBD1 matches at 7 bases. Germline CDR1 SGHNT, CDR2 YYREEE (reference sequence). The CDR3 runs 13 residues. Germline trimming cut 0 bases from V and 5 bases from J; bases unmatched to any gene: 2. The whole variable domain, remainder taken from reference TRBV5-4 and TRBJ2-7, is ETGVTQSPTHLIKTRGQQVTLRCSSQSGHNTVSWYQQALGQGPQFIFQYYREEENGRGNFPPRFSGLQFPNYSSELNVNALELDDSALYLCASSLDRGDEQYFGPGTRLTVT.

V is TRBV5-4 and J is TRBJ2-7; 11 bases are a match to TRBD2. Germline V gene sequence: CDR1 SGHNT, CDR2 YYREEE (reference sequence). Trimming removed 4 bases from V and 5 bases from J; junction bases left unmatched: 8. The CDR3 is 15 residues long. CDR3 amino acids: CASSTTSGSFHEQYF. In DNA form, the CDR3 reads TGTGCCAGCAGCACAACTAGCGGGAGTTTCCACGAGCAGTACTTC.

The chain recombines TRBV30 with TRBJ2-5; a possible D gene is TRBD1 (5 bases). Gene TRBJ2-7 matches the end of the DNA better, so the J call may be wrong. In germline, CDR1 is GTSNPN, CDR2 SVGIG (reference sequence). The CDR3 totals 12 residues. The CDR3 DNA sequence: TGTGCCTGGAGTGTACAGGCCTACGAGCAGTACTTC. Encoded protein: CAWSVQAYEQYF.

The gene calls are TRBV20-1 and TRBJ1-1, with D possibly matching TRBD1 (6 bases). Germline CDR1 is DFQATT and CDR2 is SNEGSKA (reference sequence). This CDR3 is 11 amino acids long. Deletions cut 5 bases from V and 6 bases from J, with 10 bases between. The CDR3 reads CSAYRESEAFF. CDR3 in DNA: TGCAGTGCTTACAGGGAGTCTGAAGCTTTCTTT.

Worth noting for this clone: Other nucleotide sequences in the sample specify the same CDR3. The J gene is TRBJ2-7, the V gene TRBV15, with 8 bases that match TRBD1. The CDR3 sequence is 16 residues long. J was trimmed by 0 bases and V by 0 bases; bases with no gene match: 4. The V gene's germline CDR1 is LNHNV and CDR2 YYDKDF (reference sequence). The CDR3 region has the DNA TGTGCCACCAGCAGAGAGGGACAGGCGTACTCCTACGAGCAGTACTTC. As protein: CATSREGQAYSYEQYF.

The genes are TRBV6-1 and TRBJ2-1; maybe TRBD1 (6 bases). The V end was cut by 7 bases, the J end by 0 bases, with 13 bases between. CDR1 and CDR2 from the germline V gene are MNHNS and SASEGT. There are 15 residues in the CDR3. CDR3 amino acids: CASMTDSLSYNEQFF. CDR3 in DNA: TGTGCCAGCATGACGGACAGTCTCTCCTACAATGAGCAGTTCTTC.